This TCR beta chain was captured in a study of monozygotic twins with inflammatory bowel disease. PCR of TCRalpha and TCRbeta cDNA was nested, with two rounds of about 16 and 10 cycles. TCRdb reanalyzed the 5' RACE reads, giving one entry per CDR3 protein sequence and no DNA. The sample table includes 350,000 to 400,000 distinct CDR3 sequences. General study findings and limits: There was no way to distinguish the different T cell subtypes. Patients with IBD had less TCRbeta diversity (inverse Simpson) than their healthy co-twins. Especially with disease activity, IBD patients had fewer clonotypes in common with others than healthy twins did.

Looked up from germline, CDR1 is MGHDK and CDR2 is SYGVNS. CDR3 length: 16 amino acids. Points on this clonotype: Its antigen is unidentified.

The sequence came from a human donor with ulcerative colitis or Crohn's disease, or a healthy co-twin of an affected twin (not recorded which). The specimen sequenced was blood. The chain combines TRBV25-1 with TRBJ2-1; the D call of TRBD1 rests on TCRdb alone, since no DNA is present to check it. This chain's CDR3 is CASSEWGGQGHNEQFF. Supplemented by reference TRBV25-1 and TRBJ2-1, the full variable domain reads EADIYQTPRYLVIGTGKKITLECSQTMGHDKMYWYQQDPGMELHLIHYSYGVNSTEKGDLSSESTVSRIRTEHFPLTLESARPSHTSQYLCASSEWGGQGHNEQFFGPGTRLTVL.